This T cell receptor (beta chain) was obtained from a study of blood T cell repertoires in COVID-19 (TCRdb year 2020). Some background on the complete study: Collaborator samples came from the United States, Italy and Spain and covered acute and convalescent phases of COVID-19. The material from the prospective study consisted of cDNA or gDNA derived from T cells, B-cell-depleted T cells, or PBMCs. Subjects who had been exposed to COVID-19, were actively infected with it, or had recovered from it provided the deeply sampled blood TCRbeta repertoires that made up the dataset. A freely available public database, intended as a resource for researchers studying the immune response to SARS-CoV-2, is where the repertoires were released. The samples were drawn from the first 160 participants of the ongoing ImmuneRACE study and from 1,254 subjects provided by 6 global collaborators. The sample metadata nearly always contained a de-identified subject ID, COVID-19 status, age in years and sex. Where HLA class I and class II types were available, the types were taken from metadata supplied by the sample provider, not from assay-based typing. The research as a whole found: The amount of clinical and demographic metadata varied by source and participant and was provided uncurated.

For CDR1 and CDR2, the germline V gene lists MNHNS and SASEGT. From the cysteine up to the phenylalanine, the CDR3 has a length of 15 residues. CDR3 DNA is the only sequence kept; it has 45 bases, read in frame from the first base. V is trimmed back by 1 base and J by 4 bases, and the junction contains 3 bases that no gene match accounts for. At one collaborating source in Seattle, patients were enrolled during active infection and were followed longitudinally through the course of disease. The collaborating institutions used their own protocols to collect whole blood in K2EDTA tubes. For TCRbeta analysis, collaborators shipped samples in one of three forms: frozen whole blood, isolated PBMCs, or DNA extracted from either of those sample types. TCRbeta CDR3 regions were amplified from genomic DNA using the immunoSEQ Assay, a bias-controlled multiplex PCR. Concerning the study's data processing: Within the assay, amplification of reference gene primers was used to estimate how many nucleated cells each sample contained. Sequence reads were collapsed and filtered to measure the absolute abundance of every unique TCRbeta CDR3 rearrangement. For each sample, productive Simpson clonality was calculated as the square root of Simpson's diversity index over productive rearrangements. Sourced from immuneACCESS, this table was stored by TCRdb with only in-frame sequences that have V and J called. A share of the clones is absent; for the studies checked, an unresolved V gene accounts for under half, and the remainder has no known explanation. That table supplies the V and J calls and clone size; D and trimming were determined from the DNA. The sample table holds approximately 50,000 clones, of which over 75% were seen once. The ten biggest clones cover under 35% of the sample.

For this clone: The specificity of this receptor is unknown. No much larger clone exists at a distance of one base, and base qualities are not known.

This TCR was sampled from a man in his sixties with COVID-19, enrolled during active disease. The chain employs TRBV6-1 and TRBJ2-1, with TRBD1 identical over 8 junction bases. Sequenced input: peripheral blood. The sequenced DNA is TGTGCCAGCAGTGAAGTTGGGACAGGATACAATGAGCAGTTCTTC. Its translation reads: CASSEVGTGYNEQFF.